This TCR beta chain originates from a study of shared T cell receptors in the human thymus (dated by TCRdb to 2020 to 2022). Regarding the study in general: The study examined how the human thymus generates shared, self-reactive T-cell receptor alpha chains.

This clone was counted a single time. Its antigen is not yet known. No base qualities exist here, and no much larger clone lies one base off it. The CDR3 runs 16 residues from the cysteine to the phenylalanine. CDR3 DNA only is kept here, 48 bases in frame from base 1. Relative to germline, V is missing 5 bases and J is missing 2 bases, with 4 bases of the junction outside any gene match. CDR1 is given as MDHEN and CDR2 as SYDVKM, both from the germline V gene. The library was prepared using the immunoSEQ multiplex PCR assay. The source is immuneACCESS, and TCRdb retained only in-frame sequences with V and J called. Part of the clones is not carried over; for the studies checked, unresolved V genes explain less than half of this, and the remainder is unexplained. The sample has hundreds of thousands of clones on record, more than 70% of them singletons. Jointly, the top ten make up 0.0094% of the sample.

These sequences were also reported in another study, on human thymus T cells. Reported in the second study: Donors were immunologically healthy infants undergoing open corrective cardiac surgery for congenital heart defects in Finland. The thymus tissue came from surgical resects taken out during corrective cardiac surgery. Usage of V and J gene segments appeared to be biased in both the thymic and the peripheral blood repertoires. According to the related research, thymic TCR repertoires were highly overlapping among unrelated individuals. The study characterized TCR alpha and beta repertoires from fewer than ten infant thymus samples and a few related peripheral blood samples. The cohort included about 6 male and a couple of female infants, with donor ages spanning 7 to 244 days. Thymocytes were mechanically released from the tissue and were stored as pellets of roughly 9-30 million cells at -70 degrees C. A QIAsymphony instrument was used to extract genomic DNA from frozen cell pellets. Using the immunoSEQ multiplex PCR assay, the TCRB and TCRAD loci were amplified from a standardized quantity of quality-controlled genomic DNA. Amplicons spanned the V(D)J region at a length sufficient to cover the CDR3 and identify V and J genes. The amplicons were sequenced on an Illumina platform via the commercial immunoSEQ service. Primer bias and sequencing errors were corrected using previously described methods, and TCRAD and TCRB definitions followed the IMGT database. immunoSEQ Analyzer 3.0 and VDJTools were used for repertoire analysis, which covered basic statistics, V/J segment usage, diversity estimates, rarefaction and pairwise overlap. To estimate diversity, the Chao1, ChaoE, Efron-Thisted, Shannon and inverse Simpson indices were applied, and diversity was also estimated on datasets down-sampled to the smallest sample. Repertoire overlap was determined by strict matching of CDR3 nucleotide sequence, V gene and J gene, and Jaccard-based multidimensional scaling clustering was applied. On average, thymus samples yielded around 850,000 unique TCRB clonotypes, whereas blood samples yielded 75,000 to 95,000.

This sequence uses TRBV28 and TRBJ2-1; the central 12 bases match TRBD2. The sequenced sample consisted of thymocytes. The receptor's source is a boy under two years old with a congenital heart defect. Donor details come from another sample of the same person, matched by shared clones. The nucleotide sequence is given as TGTGCCAGCAGTCAAGGACTAGCGGGGACCTACAATGAGCAGTTCTTC. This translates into CASSQGLAGTYNEQFF.